Listed below are T cell receptor beta chains from one sample, sequenced in a study of blood T cells in healthy people across ages. TCRdb ran MiXCR on the 5' RACE reads and lists one entry per CDR3 protein. This repertoire shows over 1,200,000 distinct CDR3 sequences, 55% to 75% found once; its top ten account for over 6.5%. The sample taken for sequencing was blood. Receptors were obtained from a young man in good health. CDR3s include the opening cysteine and the closing phenylalanine or tryptophan. The D gene is left open where the match is weak. Size is stated for part of the rows, as once, few or many counts, or as a class when the clone is expanded.

>NA|TRBV6-1|TRBJ2-4|TRBD2
TGTGCCAGCAGTGAATGGAGACTAGCGGGAGAGCAGTACTTC
CASSEWRLAGEQYF
>NA|TRBV27|TRBJ1-5|NA
TGTGCCAGCAGTCCGGTGGGGGGCGCAGCGGAGATTCCCCAGCATTTT
CASSPVGGAAEIPQHF
>NA|TRBV4-2|TRBJ1-1|NA
TGTGCCAGCAGCCAAGAAAAGATCGCAGCTGCTGAAGCTTTCTTT
CASSQEKIAAAEAFF
>NA|TRBV5-5|TRBJ2-2|NA
TGTGCCAGCAGCAACCCGGCGGGGGACAGGAGGTACACCGGGGAGCTGTTTTTT
CASSNPAGDRRYTGELFF
>NA|TRBV21-1|TRBJ2-7|NA
TGTGCCAGCAGCAAATCCCAGCCAGGGAGAATCTACGAGCAGTACTTC
CASSKSQPGRIYEQYF
>few|TRBV27|TRBJ2-7|TRBD2
TGTGCCAGCAGTCCCTTACCGGGGGGGTCCTACGAGCAGTACTTC
CASSPLPGGSYEQYF
>NA|TRBV9|TRBJ2-5|NA
TGTGCCAGCAGCCCATCCCAGATGACCCAGTACTTC
CASSPSQMTQYF
>NA|TRBV20-1|TRBJ2-3|NA
TGCAGTGCCCAATTTAGCCGGACGGTGAGCACAGATACGCAGTATTTT
CSAQFSRTVSTDTQYF
>NA|TRBV5-1|TRBJ2-7|NA
TGCGCCAGCAGCTTCCCGACCCGGGACAACTCCTACGAGCAGTACTTC
CASSFPTRDNSYEQYF
>few|TRBV27|TRBJ1-2|NA
TGTGCCAGCAGTTTCGGGGGGCAAAGCTATGGCTACACCTTC
CASSFGGQSYGYTF
>NA|TRBV27|TRBJ2-7|NA
TGTGCCAGCAGTTTAATCGGGGGGCGGAACGAGCAGTACTTC
CASSLIGGRNEQYF
>few|TRBV19|TRBJ2-3|TRBD2
TGTGCCAGTAGTTTTCCTAGCGGGGGCACAGATACGCAGTATTTT
CASSFPSGGTDTQYF
>once|TRBV29-1|TRBJ1-4|NA
TGCAGCGTTGCACCTAGGGACGACAGTAATGAAAAACTGTTTTTT
CSVAPRDDSNEKLFF
>NA|TRBV30|TRBJ2-1|TRBD2
TGTGCCTGGACCGTAGCGGGAGCGGGTGATGAGCAGTTCTTC
CAWTVAGAGDEQFF
>NA|TRBV4-3|TRBJ2-5|TRBD2
TGCGCCAGCAGCCAAGCTTTGGCTAGCGGAGTCCAAGAGACCCAGTACTTC
CASSQALASGVQETQYF
>NA|TRBV27|TRBJ2-3|NA
TGTGCCAGCAGTTTCACGGGGCCGGCATCTGCGGTAGTGCCTTCTAATACGCAGTATTTT
CASSFTGPASAVVPSNTQYF
>NA|TRBV2|TRBJ1-4|TRBD1
TGTGCCGGGCAGGGGGGTAGGAATGAAAAACTGTTTTTT
CAGQGGRNEKLFF
>NA|TRBV6-1|TRBJ2-2|TRBD2
TGTGCCAGCAGTCGACTAGCGGGAGGGCGTGGCACCGGGGAGCTGTTTTTT
CASSRLAGGRGTGELFF
>NA|TRBV7-6|TRBJ2-3|TRBD2
TGTGCCAGCAGCTTCCGACTAGCGGGAGGCACTAGCACAGATACGCAGTATTTT
CASSFRLAGGTSTDTQYF
>few|TRBV10-3|TRBJ2-1|NA
TGTGCCATCAGTGAAAAGAGGAATGAGCAGTTCTTC
CAISEKRNEQFF
>NA|TRBV4-1|TRBJ2-1|NA
TGCGCCAGCAGCCAAGGGACTAACCTACTCAATGAGCAGTTCTTC
CASSQGTNLLNEQFF
>NA|TRBV21-1|TRBJ2-1|NA
TGTGCCAGCAGGGGGACAGGGGTTATCTACAATGAGCAGTTCTTC
CASRGTGVIYNEQFF